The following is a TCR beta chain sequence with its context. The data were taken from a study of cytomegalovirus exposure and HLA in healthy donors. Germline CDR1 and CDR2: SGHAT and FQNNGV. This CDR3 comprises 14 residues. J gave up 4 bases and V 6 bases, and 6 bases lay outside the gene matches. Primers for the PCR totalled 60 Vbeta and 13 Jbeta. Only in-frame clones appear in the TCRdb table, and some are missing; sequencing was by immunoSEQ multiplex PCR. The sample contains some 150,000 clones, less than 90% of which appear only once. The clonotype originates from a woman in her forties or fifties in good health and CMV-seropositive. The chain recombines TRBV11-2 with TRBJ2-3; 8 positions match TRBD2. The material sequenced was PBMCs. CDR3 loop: CASSRTSSADTQYF. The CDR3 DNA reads TGTGCCAGCAGTAGGACTAGCAGCGCAGATACGCAGTATTTT.